Shown below are 5 T cell receptor beta chains from a single sample sequenced in a study. TCRdb re-called the 5' RACE reads with MiXCR, one entry per CDR3 protein. The table records 25,000 to 35,000 distinct CDR3 sequences, approximately 25% of them present only once. The specimen was memory CD4+ T cells sorted from blood. Subset reported: memory CD4+ T cells, CD4+CD45RO+CD25-. These TCRs come from a female donor with breast cancer.

The rearrangement joins TRBV5-4 to TRBJ2-2; TRBD1 agrees at 7 bases. CDR1 is SGHNT and CDR2 is YYREEE in the germline V gene (reference sequence). Germline trimming cut 4 bases from V and 6 bases from J; bases unmatched to any gene: 9. This CDR3 has 15 amino acids. CDR3 sequence: CASSRQGTSAGELFF. DNA of the CDR3: TGTGCCAGCAGCCGACAGGGAACAAGCGCCGGGGAGCTGTTTTTT. The full variable domain, with the rest looked up from reference TRBV5-4 and TRBJ2-2, is ETGVTQSPTHLIKTRGQQVTLRCSSQSGHNTVSWYQQALGQGPQFIFQYYREEENGRGNFPPRFSGLQFPNYSSELNVNALELDDSALYLCASSRQGTSAGELFFGEGSRLTVL.

This clonotype was seen a few times. V gene TRBV6-5 combines with J gene TRBJ1-1; 7 bases match TRBD1. The CDR3 has 13 residues. Germline lookup yields CDR1 MNHEY and CDR2 SVGAGI. V was clipped by 5 bases and J by 8 bases; unmatched bases: 8. CDR3 nucleotides: TGTGCCAGCAGTCAGACAGGGACCAGGGAAGCTTTCTTT. This codes for CASSQTGTREAFF.

This clonotype was observed a handful of times. The chain uses TRBV21-1 and TRBJ1-5; the table's D call, TRBD1, was not checked against the DNA. TRBV21-1 is recorded as a pseudogene. The CDR3 runs 17 residues. The CDR3 nucleotides are TGTGCCAGCAGAGGACAGGGCAAATGGGCAAGGTATCAGCCCCAGCATTTT. Its translation: CASRGQGKWARYQPQHF.

At least ten counts were recorded for this clonotype. This chain connects TRBV7-9 to TRBJ1-5; 7 positions agree with TRBD1. This CDR3 contains 14 residues. Germline assignment: CDR1 SEHNR and CDR2 FQNEAQ (reference sequence). V lost 2 bases and J lost 5; bases outside the gene matches: 3. The CDR3 spells CASSLSQGDQPQHF. CDR3 bases: TGTGCCAGCAGCTTATCCCAGGGGGATCAGCCCCAGCATTTT.

Comment on this clonotype: One end of the junction varies from germline; a read error may be responsible. The J gene is TRBJ2-6, the V gene TRBV5-5; D perhaps matches TRBD1 (6 bases). Looked up from germline, CDR1 is SGHKS and CDR2 is YYEKEE (reference sequence). The CDR3 is 18 residues long. The CDR3 nucleotides read TGTGCCAGCAGCTTGGGGGCACAGGGAAGACCTGGGACCAACGTCCTGACTTTC. This codes for CASSLGAQGRPGTNVLTF.